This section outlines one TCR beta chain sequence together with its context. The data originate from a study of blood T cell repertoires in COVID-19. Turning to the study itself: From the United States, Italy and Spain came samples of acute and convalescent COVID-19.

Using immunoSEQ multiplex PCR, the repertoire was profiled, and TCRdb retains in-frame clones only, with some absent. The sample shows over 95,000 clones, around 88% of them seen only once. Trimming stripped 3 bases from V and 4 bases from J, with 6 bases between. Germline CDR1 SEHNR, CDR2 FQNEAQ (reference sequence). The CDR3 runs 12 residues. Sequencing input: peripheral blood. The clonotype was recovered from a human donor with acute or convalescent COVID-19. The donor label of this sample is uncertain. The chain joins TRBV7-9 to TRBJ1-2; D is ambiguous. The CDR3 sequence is CASSLGVYGYTF. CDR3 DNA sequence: TGTGCCAGCAGCTTGGGAGTCTATGGCTACACCTTC. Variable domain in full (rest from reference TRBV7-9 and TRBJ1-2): DTGVSQNPRHKITKRGQNVTFRCDPISEHNRLYWYRQTLGQGPEFLTYFQNEAQLEKSRLLSDRFSAERPKGSFSTLEIQRTEQGDSAMYLCASSLGVYGYTFGSGTRLTVV.